This T cell receptor (beta chain) was observed in a study of neurological immune-mediated disorders. This clonotype was counted ten times or more. Libraries from sorted cells each used about 1 million CD4+ or CD8+ T cells. 5'RACE with 10-nucleotide random UMIs generated the cDNA. MiXCR was run by TCRdb on the 5' RACE reads, yielding one entry per CDR3 protein. The repertoire holds about 18,000 distinct CDR3 sequences, with around 15% as singletons. The receptor's source is a woman aged 55 to 70 with HTLV-1-associated myelopathy (HAM/TSP). The material sequenced was CD4+ T cells from blood.

The CDR3 sequence: CASSYSSGRAAETQYF. As DNA, the CDR3 is TGTGCCAGCAGTTACTCCAGCGGGAGGGCCGCGGAGACCCAGTACTTC. The chain employs TRBV6-5 and TRBJ2-5; 10 bases match TRBD2. Germline assignment: CDR1 MNHEY and CDR2 SVGAGI. The CDR3 covers 16 residues. V trimming: 0 bases; J trimming: 5 bases; junction bases outside the gene matches: 6.